Detailed here is one T cell receptor beta chain. This entry belongs to a study of shared clonotypes between healthy human individuals. The table came from immunoSEQ multiplex PCR; TCRdb's copy has only in-frame clones and leaves some out. Among about a million clones listed, approximately 80% were seen once. Trimming stripped 1 base from V and 8 bases from J, with 8 bases between. CDR3 size: 12 residues. Germline CDR1 and CDR2: SGHAT and FQNNGV. Input material: memory CD4+ T cells from PBMCs. Subset here: CD45RA-negative fraction. The chain carries TRBV11-2 and TRBJ1-2; D gene unclear. This sequence was found in a man in his late teens or twenties in good health. Some clones in this sample may be carry-over from other donors' samples. In nucleotides, the CDR3 is TGTGCCAGCAGCTTAGGCTGGTTGGGCTACACCTTC. Translated, it gives CASSLGWLGYTF. The full variable domain, its missing parts supplied by reference TRBV11-2 and TRBJ1-2, is EAGVAQSPRYKIIEKRQSVAFWCNPISGHATLYWYQQILGQGPKLLIQFQNNGVVDDSQLPKDRFSAERLKGVDSTLKIQPAKLEDSAVYLCASSLGWLGYTFGSGTRLTVV.